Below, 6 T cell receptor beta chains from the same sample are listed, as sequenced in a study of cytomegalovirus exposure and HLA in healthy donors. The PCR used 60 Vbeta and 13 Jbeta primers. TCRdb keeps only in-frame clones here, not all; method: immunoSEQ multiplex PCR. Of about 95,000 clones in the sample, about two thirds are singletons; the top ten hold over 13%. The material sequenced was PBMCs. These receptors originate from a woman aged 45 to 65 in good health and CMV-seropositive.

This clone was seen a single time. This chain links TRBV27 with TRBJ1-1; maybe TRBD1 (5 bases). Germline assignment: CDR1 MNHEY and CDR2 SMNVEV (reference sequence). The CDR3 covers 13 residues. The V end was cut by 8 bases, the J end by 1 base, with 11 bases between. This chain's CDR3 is CASSTGANTEAFF. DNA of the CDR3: TGTGCCAGCTCCACAGGAGCGAACACTGAAGCTTTCTTT.

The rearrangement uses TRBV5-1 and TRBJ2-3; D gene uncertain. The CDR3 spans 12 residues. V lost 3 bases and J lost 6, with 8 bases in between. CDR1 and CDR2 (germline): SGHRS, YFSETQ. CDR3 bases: TGCGCCAGCAGCTCGTCGGTTGATACGCAGTATTTT. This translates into CASSSSVDTQYF.

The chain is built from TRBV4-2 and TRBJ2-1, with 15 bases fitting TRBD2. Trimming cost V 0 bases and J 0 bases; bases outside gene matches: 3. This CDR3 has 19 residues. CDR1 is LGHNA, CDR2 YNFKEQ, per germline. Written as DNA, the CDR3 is TGTGCCAGCAGCCAAGAAGTGGGACTAGCGGGAGGCTCCTACAATGAGCAGTTCTTC. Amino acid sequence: CASSQEVGLAGGSYNEQFF.

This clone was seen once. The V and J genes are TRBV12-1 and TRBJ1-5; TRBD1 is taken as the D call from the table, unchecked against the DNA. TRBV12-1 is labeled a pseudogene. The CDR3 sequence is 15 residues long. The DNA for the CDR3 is TGTGCCAGCACCCTTCCTAACAGGGGAGATCAGCCCCAGCATTTT. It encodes CASTLPNRGDQPQHF.

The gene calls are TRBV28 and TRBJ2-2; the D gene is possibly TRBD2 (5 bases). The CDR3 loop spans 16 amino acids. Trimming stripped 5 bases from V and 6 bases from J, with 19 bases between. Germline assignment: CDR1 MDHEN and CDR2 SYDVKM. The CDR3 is CASSVNGISQSGELFF. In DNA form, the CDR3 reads TGTGCCAGCAGTGTCAACGGGATCTCCCAGTCCGGGGAGCTGTTTTTT.

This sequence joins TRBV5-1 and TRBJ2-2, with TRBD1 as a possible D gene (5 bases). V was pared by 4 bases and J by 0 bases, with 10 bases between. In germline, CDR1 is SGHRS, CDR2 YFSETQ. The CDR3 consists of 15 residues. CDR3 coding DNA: TGCGCCAGCAGCCAGACAGTCGCGAACACCGGGGAGCTGTTTTTT. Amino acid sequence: CASSQTVANTGELFF. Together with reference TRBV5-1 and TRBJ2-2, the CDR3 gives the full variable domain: KAGVTQTPRYLIKTRGQQVTLSCSPISGHRSVSWYQQTPGQGLQFLFEYFSETQRNKGNFPGRFSGRQFSNSRSEMNVSTLELGDSALYLCASSQTVANTGELFFGEGSRLTVL.